The 29 T cell receptor beta chains listed next were all sequenced from one sample in a study of control samples from healthy donors and cancer patients. Libraries were prepared by immunoSEQ multiplex PCR; TCRdb keeps only in-frame clonotypes and omits some of them. The table shows about 82,000 clones, with about 89% occurring only once. Source material: blood. All receptors derive from a man aged 50 or older in good health.

This clone has a handful of counts. The chain employs TRBV27 and TRBJ2-1, with 7 bases aligning to TRBD1. Germline V CDR1 and CDR2: MNHEY, SMNVEV (reference sequence). This CDR3 has 16 amino acids. With V trimmed by 8 bases and J by 0 bases, 10 bases remained unmatched. CDR3 region: CASVPTGVSSYNEQFF. CDR3 bases: TGTGCCAGCGTTCCTACAGGGGTAAGCTCCTACAATGAGCAGTTCTTC.

The chain couples TRBV11-3 to TRBJ2-2; tentative D call: TRBD2 (6 bases). The V end was cut by 5 bases, the J end by 4 bases, with 20 bases between. The germline V gene encodes CDR1 SGHNT and CDR2 YENEEA. The CDR3 has 17 amino acids. The CDR3 nucleotides are TGTGCCAGCAGCCCAATCGTCGGGGACTTTCCCACCGGGGAGCTGTTTTTT. Translation: CASSPIVGDFPTGELFF.

V gene TRBV18 combines with J gene TRBJ1-4, with TRBD1 matching over 8 bases. Germline CDR1 reads KGHSH; CDR2 reads LQKENI. V trimming: 4 bases; J trimming: 8 bases; junction bases outside the gene matches: 9. The CDR3 has 15 amino acids. CDR3 sequence (DNA): TGTGCCAGCTCACAGACCGGGACAGGTGACGAAAAACTGTTTTTT. The encoded protein is CASSQTGTGDEKLFF.

For this clone: At the DNA level, this CDR3 is encoded by other sequences in the same sample as well. The rearrangement joins TRBV2 to TRBJ2-7; possibly TRBD1 for D (5 bases). This CDR3 region has 13 residues. V was clipped by 6 bases and J by 3 bases, with 12 bases between them. Germline CDR1 reads SNHLY; CDR2 reads FYNNEI. In DNA, the CDR3 is TGTGCCAGCAGCCGAGACAGAATCTACGAGCAGTACTTC. It yields the protein CASSRDRIYEQYF.

This chain uses TRBV5-4 with TRBJ2-7, with a tentative D call TRBD1 (6 bases). V was cut by 3 bases and J by 2 bases, with 12 bases left in between. The CDR3 is 14 amino acids. Looked up from germline, CDR1 is SGHNT and CDR2 is YYREEE (reference sequence). CDR3 sequence (DNA): TGTGCCAGCAGCTCCCAGGGGAGACCCTACGAGCAGTACTTC. It codes for CASSSQGRPYEQYF.

CDR3 sequence: CATSATGVGNQPQHF. CDR3 DNA: TGTGCCACCAGTGCGACAGGGGTGGGGAATCAGCCCCAGCATTTT. The chain couples TRBV24-1 to TRBJ1-5; 8 nucleotides agree with TRBD1. The germline gives CDR1 KGHDR, CDR2 SFDVKD. The V and J ends lost 5 bases and 4 bases, in that order; junction bases with no gene match: 6. This CDR3 is 15 amino acids long.

V and J are TRBV2 and TRBJ1-4, with TRBD1 identical over 8 bases. Germline V CDR1 and CDR2: SNHLY, FYNNEI. J lost 4 bases, V lost 8 bases, and 12 bases had no gene match. CDR3 length: 16 residues. This chain's CDR3 is CASSGQGSRGNEKLFF. The CDR3 DNA reads TGTGCCAGCTCAGGACAGGGAAGTCGTGGTAATGAAAAACTGTTTTTT.

This chain uses TRBV11-3 with TRBJ1-4, with D possibly being TRBD1 (6 bases). Deletions cut 5 bases from V and 3 bases from J, with 10 bases between. The CDR3 totals 14 residues. CDR1 and CDR2 from the germline V gene are SGHNT and YENEEA. The CDR3: CASSRGGANEKLFF. The CDR3 nucleotides are TGTGCCAGCAGCCGAGGGGGTGCTAATGAAAAACTGTTTTTT.

J is TRBJ2-2 and V is TRBV15; D call uncertain. Germline CDR1 is LNHNV and CDR2 is YYDKDF (reference sequence). The CDR3 is made up of 16 amino acids. Trimming took off 5 bases at V and 0 bases at J, with 13 bases between the two ends. For the CDR3, the DNA is TGTGCCACCAGCGGACCCGGCCTTGCGAACACCGGGGAGCTGTTTTTT. Protein sequence: CATSGPGLANTGELFF.

The chain couples TRBV19 to TRBJ1-5; a weak D match, TRBD1 (5 bases). CDR1 and CDR2 from the germline V gene are LNHDA and SQIVND (reference sequence). This CDR3 is built from 13 residues. Between the trimmed V and J ends, which lost 8 bases and 5 bases, there was a span of 13 bases. The CDR3 loop reads CASRRGSDQPQHF. The CDR3 nucleotides read TGTGCCAGTCGGCGGGGGAGCGATCAGCCCCAGCATTTT. Full variable domain (missing parts from reference TRBV19 and TRBJ1-5): DGGITQSPKYLFRKEGQNVTLSCEQNLNHDAMYWYRQDPGQGLRLIYYSQIVNDFQKGDIAEGYSVSREKKESFPLTVTSAQKNPTAFYLCASRRGSDQPQHFGDGTRLSIL.

The chain has TRBV27 and TRBJ1-4; D is undetermined. Germline V CDR1 and CDR2: MNHEY, SMNVEV (reference sequence). V was cut by 4 bases and J by 3 bases, with 6 bases left in between. The CDR3 is 13 amino acids. The CDR3 DNA reads as TGTGCCAGCAGTTCCTTTCCTAATGAAAAACTGTTTTTT. As protein: CASSSFPNEKLFF.

The rearrangement uses TRBV6-2 or TRBV6-3 and TRBJ2-1; D not resolved. V was cut by 0 bases and J by 4 bases, with 4 bases left in between. Germline V gene lookup returns CDR1 MNHEY and CDR2 SVGEGT. The CDR3 is 13 amino acids. CDR3 nucleotides: TGTGCCAGCAGTTACTCGTGGTACAATGAGCAGTTCTTC. This translates into CASSYSWYNEQFF.

The chain couples TRBV30 to TRBJ2-3, with TRBD1 matching 7 bases. The CDR3 runs 15 residues. Germline V CDR1 and CDR2: GTSNPN, SVGIG (reference sequence). Unmatched junction bases numbered 4, after V lost 1 base and J lost 0 bases. The CDR3, as DNA: TGTGCCTGGAGTGCCTACAGGGGAAGCACAGATACGCAGTATTTT. Translating gives CAWSAYRGSTDTQYF.

The chain is built from TRBV3-1 (or the pseudogene TRBV3-2) and TRBJ2-7; D tentatively reads TRBD1 or TRBD2 (5 bases each). This CDR3 has 16 amino acids. Germline V gene sequence: CDR1 LGHDT, CDR2 YNNKEL (reference sequence). Trimming pared 0 bases from V and 5 bases from J, leaving 17 bases between. DNA of the CDR3: TGTGCCAGCAGCCAAGATCGGCAGGCCATGGGGGACGAGCAGTACGTC. The encoded protein is CASSQDRQAMGDEQYV.

This clone was detected a few times. V usage is TRBV4-1 and J usage is TRBJ1-5, with 9 bases aligning to TRBD1. CDR3 size: 17 residues. CDR1 is MGHRA and CDR2 is YSYEKL in the germline V gene. V was clipped by 0 bases and J by 7 bases; unmatched bases: 10. This chain's CDR3 is CASSQDIGTGLRQPQHF. In nucleotides, the CDR3 is TGCGCCAGCAGCCAAGATATCGGGACAGGGTTACGACAGCCCCAGCATTTT.

This clone has only a few counts. The chain joins TRBV3-1 (or the pseudogene TRBV3-2) to TRBJ2-1; TRBD2 aligns across 12 bases. This CDR3 has 15 residues. In germline, CDR1 is LGHDT, CDR2 YNNKEL (reference sequence). The V segment lost 4 bases and the J segment 9 bases; nucleotides outside the gene matches: 7. Here the CDR3 reads CASSPLAGGEGEQFF. As DNA, the CDR3 is TGTGCCAGCAGCCCCCTAGCGGGAGGGGAGGGTGAGCAGTTCTTC.

The rearrangement uses TRBV13 and TRBJ2-1; D is tentatively TRBD1 or TRBD2 (6 bases each). CDR3 length: 15 amino acids. Germline lookup yields CDR1 PRHDT and CDR2 FYEKMQ (reference sequence). Deletions cut 4 bases from V and 0 bases from J, with 10 bases between. The CDR3 loop is CASSSGASSYNEQFF. The CDR3 DNA sequence: TGTGCCAGCAGCTCGGGGGCCAGCTCCTACAATGAGCAGTTCTTC.

This clone was counted between two and nine times. This CDR3 is also generated by other DNA sequences in the sample. The chain has TRBV12-3 or TRBV12-4 and TRBJ1-1; the D gene is possibly TRBD1 (6 bases). This CDR3 has 13 residues. Trimming removed 4 bases from V and 5 bases from J, with 11 bases in between. CDR3 sequence (DNA): TGTGCCAGCAGTTCCCAGGGGAGGACTGAAGCTTTCTTT. Its translation: CASSSQGRTEAFF.

This chain joins TRBV19 and TRBJ1-6; 9 nucleotides agree with TRBD1. Trimming cost V 3 bases and J 9 bases; bases outside gene matches: 6. The CDR3 covers 15 residues. CDR1 is LNHDA, CDR2 SQIVND, per germline (reference sequence). The CDR3 sequence: CASSMYTGGSSPLHF. The CDR3 DNA follows: TGTGCCAGTAGTATGTACACAGGGGGCAGTTCACCCCTCCACTTT.

The chain's CDR3 is CASSYQRQGGNEQFF. CDR3 nucleotide sequence: TGTGCCAGCAGCTACCAGAGACAGGGGGGCAATGAGCAGTTCTTC. The V and J genes are TRBV6-1 and TRBJ2-1, with TRBD1 matching over 9 bases. V dropped 6 bases and J dropped 6; count of bases not matched to a gene: 9. The CDR3 covers 15 residues. CDR1 MNHNS and CDR2 SASEGT come from the germline V gene.

The chain recombines TRBV30 with TRBJ2-1; no definite D call. Looked up from germline, CDR1 is GTSNPN and CDR2 is SVGIG (reference sequence). This CDR3 comprises 12 residues. The V end lost 4 bases, the J end lost 6 bases, and 10 bases lay between the germline ends. Here the CDR3 DNA reads TGTGCCTGGACCTGGGCAGTCAATGAGCAGTTCTTC. Its protein is CAWTWAVNEQFF.

V and J are TRBV13 and TRBJ1-6; D gene unclear. Per the germline V gene, CDR1 is PRHDT and CDR2 is FYEKMQ (reference sequence). The CDR3 runs 13 residues. Trimming took 0 bases from V and 7 from J, leaving 4 bases between them. CDR3 in DNA: TGTGCCAGCAGCTTAGGTGGGAATTCACCCCTCCACTTT. Amino acid sequence: CASSLGGNSPLHF.

CDR3 residues: CASRGDSHTQYF. The CDR3 DNA reads as TGTGCCAGCAGGGGAGACAGCCATACGCAGTATTTT. The chain uses TRBV28 and TRBJ2-3, with D perhaps being TRBD1 or TRBD2 (5 bases each). The CDR3 has 12 amino acids. Germline V gene data show CDR1 as MDHEN and CDR2 as SYDVKM. The ends were cut back, 6 bases at V and 7 bases at J, with 11 bases in the middle.

The chain is built from TRBV11-3 and TRBJ2-5; TRBD2 agrees at 11 bases. The CDR3 is 15 amino acids. The V gene's germline CDR1 is SGHNT and CDR2 YENEEA. V gave up 6 bases and J gave up 5 bases; unmatched junction bases: 8. CDR3 in DNA: TGTGCCAGCAGTTATAGCGGGAGGGGAGCTGAGACCCAGTACTTC. Its translation: CASSYSGRGAETQYF.

V gene TRBV5-5 combines with J gene TRBJ2-7; no definite D call. Trimming shortened V by 5 bases and J by 0 bases, and 12 bases separated the two germline ends. Germline V gene data show CDR1 as SGHKS and CDR2 as YYEKEE (reference sequence). The CDR3 loop spans 14 amino acids. The CDR3, as DNA: TGTGCCAGCAGTCCCCTACAAAGCTCCTACGAGCAGTACGTC. Its translation: CASSPLQSSYEQYV.

The chain has TRBV6-2 or TRBV6-3 and TRBJ2-3; 7 nucleotides match TRBD1. The germline V gene has CDR1 MNHEY and CDR2 SVGEGT. V was pared by 2 bases and J by 5 bases, with 7 bases of the junction left unmatched. The CDR3 runs to 15 residues. The CDR3 here is CASSYEPGGRDTQYF. CDR3 in DNA: TGTGCCAGCAGTTACGAGCCAGGGGGAAGAGATACGCAGTATTTT.

This clone was seen just once. The genes are TRBV7-9 and TRBJ2-7; TRBD1 might be the D (5 bases). The germline CDR1 and CDR2 sequences are SEHNR and FQNEAQ (reference sequence). This CDR3 is 14 amino acids long. Between the trimmed V and J ends, which lost 5 bases and 5 bases, there was a span of 16 bases. Here the CDR3 DNA reads TGTGCCAGCAGCCCGACAGAAGCAAGTCACGAGCAGTACTTC. Translated: CASSPTEASHEQYF. Looking up the rest from reference TRBV7-9 and TRBJ2-7 gives the full variable domain: DTGVSQNPRHKITKRGQNVTFRCDPISEHNRLYWYRQTLGQGPEFLTYFQNEAQLEKSRLLSDRFSAERPKGSFSTLEIQRTEQGDSAMYLCASSPTEASHEQYFGPGTRLTVT.

CDR3: CARDSRNYGYTF. In DNA, the CDR3 is TGTGCCCGGGACAGCCGTAACTATGGCTACACCTTC. The chain has TRBV30 and TRBJ1-2, with 7 positions matching TRBD1. The junction had 4 bases not matched to a gene; V was cut back by 8 bases and J by 1 base. The CDR3 spans 12 residues. CDR1 and CDR2 from the germline V gene are GTSNPN and SVGIG (reference sequence).

The V gene is TRBV13, the J gene TRBJ1-1, with D possibly being TRBD1 (6 bases). The CDR3 covers 13 residues. Trimming removed 5 bases at V and 1 base at J, with 8 bases between. Germline CDR1 PRHDT, CDR2 FYEKMQ (reference sequence). This CDR3 reads CASSQGWNTEAFF. CDR3 bases: TGTGCCAGCAGCCAGGGGTGGAACACTGAAGCTTTCTTT.